The rows below give T cell receptor beta chains drawn from one sample of a study of blood T cells in healthy people across ages. Each CDR3 protein gets one entry after TCRdb re-called the 5' RACE reads with MiXCR. The top ten clones hold around 22% of a sample with some 750,000 distinct CDR3 sequences, 22% of them seen once. Sequencing input: blood. These receptors came from a man aged 70-80 years in good health. CDR3s include the opening cysteine and the closing phenylalanine or tryptophan. A D gene is named only where the DNA matches it firmly. The size of a clone is reported for some rows only, either as once, few or many, or as a class for expanded clones.

DNA: TGCGCCAGCAGCACGGGACAGACAACTCTCAGGGTTTTC; CDR3: CASSTGQTTLRVF; J: TRBJ2-7; V: TRBV5-1; size: many; D: TRBD1
DNA: TGTGCCTGGAGGACAGGGCTAGGTGGCTACACCTTC; CDR3: CAWRTGLGGYTF; J: TRBJ1-2; V: TRBV30; size: few; D: TRBD1
DNA: TGTGCCAGCAAGAGGACCGGCGTCGACGAGCAGTACTTC; CDR3: CASKRTGVDEQYF; J: TRBJ2-7; V: TRBV6-5; size: -; D: -
DNA: TGCGCCAGCAGCACCGGGGACCTTGGACGCTATGGCTACACCTTC; CDR3: CASSTGDLGRYGYTF; J: TRBJ1-2; V: TRBV5-1; size: few; D: -
DNA: TGTGCCAGCAACCAGGGCCGCGATGAGCAGTTCTTC; CDR3: CASNQGRDEQFF; J: TRBJ2-1; V: TRBV2; size: -; D: -
DNA: TGTGCCAGCGGCTTTTCGGACAGGGCTAAAACCTTC; CDR3: CASGFSDRAKTF; J: TRBJ1-2; V: TRBV7-2; size: -; D: TRBD1
DNA: TGCGCCAGCAGTGCGAGCGGGGAACAGACCCAGTACTTC; CDR3: CASSASGEQTQYF; J: TRBJ2-5; V: TRBV10-2; size: few; D: TRBD2
DNA: TGTGCCAGCAGTAAACAGGTGGCCTCCTACGAGCAGTACTTC; CDR3: CASSKQVASYEQYF; J: TRBJ2-7; V: TRBV27; size: -; D: -
DNA: TGTGCCAGCAGTCCCCAGGCAGCCTTAGAATTGACAGATACGCAGTATTTT; CDR3: CASSPQAALELTDTQYF; J: TRBJ2-3; V: TRBV6-6; size: few; D: -
DNA: TGCAGTGCAAATCCAGGGGAGGCTCAGCCCCAGCATTTT; CDR3: CSANPGEAQPQHF; J: TRBJ1-5; V: TRBV20-1; size: -; D: -
DNA: TGCGCCAGCAGCCCACCAACCTTCCCTAATACGCAGTATTTT; CDR3: CASSPPTFPNTQYF; J: TRBJ2-3; V: TRBV5-1; size: -; D: -
DNA: TGTGCCAGCAGTTTAAATGGCTGGGCTCAAGAGACCCAGTACTTC; CDR3: CASSLNGWAQETQYF; J: TRBJ2-5; V: TRBV6-5; size: -; D: -
DNA: TGTGCCAGCAGCCAAGAGGTCCTAGCGGGGGGCCAGACCCAGTACTTC; CDR3: CASSQEVLAGGQTQYF; J: TRBJ2-5; V: TRBV4-2; size: few; D: TRBD2
DNA: TGCGCCAGCAGCTTGCTTGCGGTTCGAGGTGAGCAGTTCTTC; CDR3: CASSLLAVRGEQFF; J: TRBJ2-1; V: TRBV5-1; size: -; D: -
DNA: TGCAGTGCTTCTCCTCGGACAGGAAGTTATCAGCCCCAGCATTTT; CDR3: CSASPRTGSYQPQHF; J: TRBJ1-5; V: TRBV20-1; size: few; D: TRBD1
DNA: TGCAGTGCTTTCAGGGGACCCTACGAGCAGTACTTC; CDR3: CSAFRGPYEQYF; J: TRBJ2-7; V: TRBV20-1; size: -; D: -
DNA: TGTGCCAGCACAGAGACCCTCTATGGCTACACCTTC; CDR3: CASTETLYGYTF; J: TRBJ1-2; V: TRBV12-3/TRBV12-4; size: few; D: -
DNA: TGTGCCAAGTTACTAGCGGGGGGTACAGATACGCAGTATTTT; CDR3: CAKLLAGGTDTQYF; J: TRBJ2-3; V: TRBV7-2; size: few; D: TRBD2